This T cell receptor (beta chain) was sequenced for a study of cytomegalovirus exposure and HLA in healthy donors. This CDR3 comprises 20 residues. The V gene's germline CDR1 is MNHEY and CDR2 SMNVEV (reference sequence). Trimming left V 0 bases short and J 0 bases short, with 23 bases between. This clone is a singleton in its sample. The PCR ran on 60 Vbeta and 13 Jbeta primers. Profiled with immunoSEQ multiplex PCR; TCRdb holds only in-frame clones, not every one. The sample has some 140,000 clones; 82% are singletons. This TCR derives from a woman aged 50 to 65 in good health and CMV-seropositive. The specimen sequenced was PBMCs. The chain links TRBV27 to TRBJ1-2, with D perhaps TRBD1 (6 bases). The CDR3, as DNA: TGTGCCAGCAGTTTATCGGTCCCCCGGGACACGAACTTCCCTAACTATGGCTACACCTTC. Its protein is CASSLSVPRDTNFPNYGYTF.